These 22 T cell receptor beta chains came from one sample sequenced in a study of OX40 agonist ivuxolimab in advanced cancers. Method: immunoSEQ multiplex PCR; TCRdb's copy keeps in-frame clones and lacks some. This sample has roughly 36,000 clones, with roughly four fifths found just once. The sequencing here drew on CD4+ or CD8+ T cells sorted from blood, taken in a trial of the OX40 agonist ivuxolimab. The receptors come from an adult with an advanced solid tumor such as melanoma, head and neck, liver or kidney cancer.

V is TRBV28 and J is TRBJ2-1, with 10 bases aligning to TRBD1. J lost 2 bases, V lost 6 bases, and 10 bases had no gene match. The CDR3 totals 17 residues. Germline-derived CDR1 and CDR2 are MDHEN and SYDVKM. The CDR3, as DNA: TGTGCCAGCAGGGGACAGGGGCGAATGTCACCCTACAATGAGCAGTTCTTC. Its translation is CASRGQGRMSPYNEQFF.

This sequence joins TRBV7-2 and TRBJ2-5; no clear D. V was pared by 2 bases and J by 4 bases, with 5 bases between. The germline V gene has CDR1 SGHTA and CDR2 FQGNSA. The CDR3 has 12 residues. The CDR3 is CASSLSGETQYF. In nucleotides, the CDR3 is TGTGCCAGCAGCTTATCAGGAGAGACCCAGTACTTC. Based on the CDR3 plus reference TRBV7-2 and TRBJ2-5, the full variable domain is GAGVSQSPSNKVTEKGKDVELRCDPISGHTALYWYRQSLGQGLEFLIYFQGNSAPDKSGLPSDRFSAERTGGSVSTLTIQRTQQEDSAVYLCASSLSGETQYFGPGTRLLVL.

V usage is TRBV11-2 and J usage is TRBJ2-1; D unclear. Trimming removed 5 bases at V and 4 bases at J, with 6 bases between. Germline values: CDR1 SGHAT, CDR2 FQNNGV. The CDR3 extends over 12 amino acids. In nucleotides, the CDR3 is TGTGCCAGCAGCATCCCGTACAATGAGCAGTTCTTC. Protein: CASSIPYNEQFF.

The V call is TRBV7-2, the J call TRBJ2-1; D is uncertain. V gave up 2 bases and J gave up 13 bases, with 12 bases separating them. This CDR3 contains 12 residues. Germline-derived CDR1 and CDR2 are SGHTA and FQGNSA. The chain's CDR3 is CASSLLLDLQFF. CDR3 nucleotides: TGTGCCAGCAGCTTACTCCTTGACCTCCAGTTCTTC.

The CDR3 reads CASSSHRDRDTGELFF. DNA for the CDR3: TGCGCCAGCAGCTCCCACCGGGACAGGGACACCGGGGAGCTGTTTTTT. The chain joins TRBV5-1 to TRBJ2-2; 9 bases are shared with TRBD1. The CDR3 covers 16 residues. CDR1 is SGHRS and CDR2 is YFSETQ in the germline V gene. The V and J ends lost 3 bases and 3 bases, in that order; junction bases with no gene match: 6.

This clone was observed a handful of times. The chain recombines TRBV10-1 with TRBJ2-2, with 8 bases aligning to TRBD2. This CDR3 comprises 15 residues. J lost 4 bases, V lost 2 bases, and 3 bases had no gene match. Germline V CDR1 and CDR2: WNHNN, SYGVQD (reference sequence). CDR3 amino acids: CASSESGRGTGELFF. The CDR3, as DNA: TGCGCCAGCAGTGAGAGCGGGAGAGGCACCGGGGAGCTGTTTTTT.

The chain links TRBV28 to TRBJ2-3; 7 bases are a match to TRBD2. The germline gives CDR1 MDHEN, CDR2 SYDVKM. V shed 0 bases, J shed 0 bases, and the junction held 6 bases outside the gene matches. This CDR3 is 17 amino acids long. The CDR3 is CASSLWGAGESTDTQYF. CDR3 DNA: TGTGCCAGCAGTTTATGGGGCGCGGGGGAGAGCACAGATACGCAGTATTTT.

In its sample, this clone was seen a few times. This rearrangement joins TRBV28 to TRBJ2-3; 10 bases agree with TRBD1. CDR3 length: 15 amino acids. Germline V gene data show CDR1 as MDHEN and CDR2 as SYDVKM. The trim removed 8 bases at V and 7 bases at J, leaving 12 bases unmatched. CDR3 coding DNA: TGTGCCAGCGGGGGTGGGACAGGGGATTTAAATACGCAGTATTTT. Residues: CASGGGTGDLNTQYF.

The chain combines TRBV9 with TRBJ2-2; 10 bases are shared with TRBD1. Losses at the gene ends were 3 bases for V and 5 bases for J; bases not matched to a gene: 7. The CDR3 totals 16 residues. Germline V lookup: CDR1 SGDLS, CDR2 YYNGEE. CDR3 protein: CASSGGTGVRTGELFF. CDR3 nucleotides: TGTGCCAGCAGCGGTGGGACAGGGGTCAGAACCGGGGAGCTGTTTTTT.

The J gene is TRBJ1-1, the V gene TRBV28; 10 bases match TRBD1. This CDR3 has 16 amino acids. From germline, CDR1 is MDHEN and CDR2 SYDVKM. V dropped 4 bases and J dropped 4; count of bases not matched to a gene: 9. The CDR3: CASSYSGTGVGTEAFF. CDR3 coding DNA: TGTGCCAGCAGTTATTCCGGGACAGGGGTGGGCACTGAAGCTTTCTTT. Looking up the rest from reference TRBV28 and TRBJ1-1 gives the full variable domain: DVKVTQSSRYLVKRTGEKVFLECVQDMDHENMFWYRQDPGLGLRLIYFSYDVKMKEKGDIPEGYSVSREKKERFSLILESASTNQTSMYLCASSYSGTGVGTEAFFGQGTRLTVV.

This clone was recorded a few times. This same CDR3 is encoded by further DNA sequences in the sample. This rearrangement joins TRBV4-1 to TRBJ2-1; 9 bases are a match to TRBD1. The trim removed 3 bases at V and 8 bases at J, leaving 11 bases unmatched. CDR1 is MGHRA, CDR2 YSYEKL, per germline. The CDR3 totals 16 residues. CDR3 region: CASSQGTGIRFHEQFF. The CDR3 coding sequence is TGCGCCAGCAGCCAGGGGACAGGGATCCGGTTCCATGAGCAGTTCTTC.

The table lists this clone with a few counts. The rearrangement joins TRBV10-3 to TRBJ2-3, with 9 nucleotides matching TRBD2. Trimming took 3 bases from V and 5 from J; bases not matched to a gene: 9. CDR1 and CDR2 from the germline V gene are ENHRY and SYGVKD. The CDR3 is made up of 16 amino acids. The CDR3 bases are TGTGCCATCAGTGATTATCTAGCGGGGAACAGAGATACGCAGTATTTT. This encodes CAISDYLAGNRDTQYF.

This chain joins TRBV7-9 and TRBJ1-2, with D tentatively TRBD1 (6 bases). Germline CDR1 reads SEHNR; CDR2 reads FQNEAQ (reference sequence). Trimming took off 4 bases at V and 8 bases at J, with 14 bases between the two ends. The CDR3 extends over 13 amino acids. CDR3 coding DNA: TGTGCCAGCAGCTCCACCGGGGGCGAAGGCTACACCTTC. This gives the protein CASSSTGGEGYTF. Based on the CDR3 plus reference TRBV7-9 and TRBJ1-2, the full variable domain is DTGVSQNPRHKITKRGQNVTFRCDPISEHNRLYWYRQTLGQGPEFLTYFQNEAQLEKSRLLSDRFSAERPKGSFSTLEIQRTEQGDSAMYLCASSSTGGEGYTFGSGTRLTVV.

The genes are TRBV7-9 and TRBJ2-7; 8 nucleotides align to TRBD2. CDR1 is SEHNR and CDR2 is FQNEAQ in the germline V gene (reference sequence). CDR3 length: 16 residues. V lost 5 bases, J lost 0 bases, and 9 bases stayed unmatched. CDR3 sequence reads: CASSGGPAGDSYEQYF. CDR3 DNA sequence: TGTGCCAGCAGCGGTGGACCAGCGGGGGACTCCTACGAGCAGTACTTC.

The chain carries TRBV20-1 and TRBJ2-1; D not resolved. V lost 3 bases to trimming and J lost 9 bases, with 9 bases between them. CDR1 and CDR2 (germline): DFQATT, SNEGSKA (reference sequence). This CDR3 has 11 amino acids. The CDR3 coding sequence is TGCAGTGCTAGCTCTTTTCGTGAGCAGTTCTTC. Residues: CSASSFREQFF.

J is TRBJ2-5 and V is TRBV6-1, with D possibly being TRBD2 (5 bases). Near its end, the DNA agrees better with TRBJ2-7, so the J call may be wrong. CDR1 MNHNS and CDR2 SASEGT come from the germline V gene. The CDR3 consists of 13 residues. As DNA, the CDR3 is TGTGCCAGCAGTGAGAAGGGCGGGTACGAGCAGTACTTC. This gives the protein CASSEKGGYEQYF.

This clone came up once. The gene calls are TRBV7-7 and TRBJ2-5; D may correspond to TRBD1 or TRBD2 (5 bases each). The DNA matches TRBJ2-7 better at its end, which makes the J call doubtful. This CDR3 comprises 17 residues. In germline, CDR1 is SSHAT, CDR2 FNYEAQ (reference sequence). This CDR3 is CASSLAPSGPLSYEQYF. The CDR3, as DNA: TGTGCCAGCAGCTTAGCGCCATCGGGACCCCTAAGCTACGAGCAGTACTTC.

The rearrangement links TRBV19 to TRBJ1-5; 7 nucleotides align to TRBD1. Germline assignment: CDR1 LNHDA and CDR2 SQIVND (reference sequence). This CDR3 contains 12 residues. The trim removed 11 bases at V and 4 bases at J, leaving 5 bases unmatched. CDR3 sequence reads: CACKQGNQPQHF. The CDR3 region has the DNA TGTGCCTGCAAACAGGGGAATCAGCCCCAGCATTTT.

This rearrangement joins TRBV10-3 to TRBJ1-6, with D possibly TRBD1 on 5 matching bases. Germline V gene lookup returns CDR1 ENHRY and CDR2 SYGVKD. Trimming stripped 3 bases from V and 10 bases from J, with 13 bases between. CDR3 length: 14 amino acids. CDR3 nucleotides: TGTGCCATCAGTGAAGGAGAGGGGAACTCACCCCTCCACTTT. Translated, it gives CAISEGEGNSPLHF.

The J gene is TRBJ1-6, the V gene TRBV28; D call uncertain. The CDR3 is 13 amino acids. The V end was cut by 7 bases, the J end by 4 bases, with 8 bases between. Germline-derived CDR1 and CDR2 are MDHEN and SYDVKM. This CDR3 is CASTWRYNSPLHF. CDR3 in DNA: TGTGCCAGCACATGGAGGTATAATTCACCCCTCCACTTT.

The chain recombines TRBV28 with TRBJ1-5, with D possibly matching TRBD1 (5 bases). The germline V and J ends were trimmed by 6 bases and 3 bases, with 15 bases remaining between them. Per germline, CDR1 MDHEN and CDR2 SYDVKM. The CDR3 runs to 15 residues. DNA for the CDR3: TGTGCCAGCAGCCTTGGGGGACGGATCAATCAGCCCCAGCATTTT. This translates into CASSLGGRINQPQHF.

The rearrangement joins TRBV9 to TRBJ2-3; possible D gene TRBD1, 5 bases. This CDR3 has 17 amino acids. The germline gives CDR1 SGDLS, CDR2 YYNGEE. Trimming pared 5 bases from V and 1 base from J, leaving 20 bases between. The DNA of the CDR3 is TGTGCCAGCAGTCCCATCGTAAGACAGCCCGGCACAGATACGCAGTATTTT. Its translation is CASSPIVRQPGTDTQYF.